The rows below give T cell receptor beta chains drawn from one sample of a study of T cell responses to AZD1222 COVID-19 vaccine. Produced via immunoSEQ multiplex PCR; TCRdb's table is partial and in-frame only. Of 110,000 or so clones listed, around 89% are singletons. The starting material was peripheral blood, obtained 28 days after the second AZD1222 dose. The source of these receptors is an adult who received the AZD1222 COVID-19 vaccine. CDR3s include the opening cysteine and the closing phenylalanine or tryptophan. D genes are given only for firm matches. Only part of the rows carry a size: once, few, many, or a class if the clone is expanded.

.,.,TRBV2,TRBJ2-2,TGTGCCAGCAGGGAAGGGGCGCAAAACACCGGGGAGCTGTTTTTT,CASREGAQNTGELFF
.,TRBD2,TRBV24-1,TRBJ2-3,TGTGCCACCAGTGCCAGGACTAGCGGGGGGAAGGCAGATACGCAGTATTTT,CATSARTSGGKADTQYF
few,TRBD2,TRBV30,TRBJ2-7,TGTGCCTGGAGTGTAGGGACTACCAAGTACGAGCAGTACTTC,CAWSVGTTKYEQYF
.,.,TRBV9,TRBJ2-3,TGTGCCAGCAGCGTAGCTGTTTCTACAGATACGCAGTATTTT,CASSVAVSTDTQYF
.,.,TRBV30,TRBJ1-4,TGTGCCTGGAGCGGGCCTTCAAATGAAAAACTGTTTTTT,CAWSGPSNEKLFF
once,TRBD2,TRBV7-2,TRBJ2-7,TGTGCCAGCAGCTTATCGGCGCCTAGCGGGGGGGCCATCCACGAGCAGTACTTC,CASSLSAPSGGAIHEQYF
.,TRBD1,TRBV7-6,TRBJ2-7,TGTGCCAGCAGCTTAGCCGGCTCCGGGACAGGGGGACACGAGCAGTACTTC,CASSLAGSGTGGHEQYF
.,.,TRBV18,TRBJ2-3,TGTGCCAGCTCACAGGGGTTGCCCCGCACAGATACGCAGTATTTT,CASSQGLPRTDTQYF
.,TRBD1,TRBV7-3,TRBJ1-1,TGTGCCAGCAGCTTTTCAGGGGGCGCTGGGACTGAAGCTTTCTTT,CASSFSGGAGTEAFF
.,.,TRBV10-3,TRBJ1-6,TGTGCCATCAGTGAAAGGCAGATAGGAGACTATAATTCACCCCTCCACTTT,CAISERQIGDYNSPLHF
.,.,TRBV12-3/TRBV12-4,TRBJ1-2,TGTGCCAGCATGGCGGGAGGGTATGGCTACACCTTC,CASMAGGYGYTF
.,.,TRBV3-1/TRBV3-2,TRBJ1-1,TGTGCCAGCAGCCAATTCCTGAACACTGAAGCTTTCTTT,CASSQFLNTEAFF
.,.,TRBV14,TRBJ1-4,TGTGCCAGCAGCCTTCGTCTCTATGAAAAACTGTTTTTT,CASSLRLYEKLFF
.,TRBD2,TRBV6-2/TRBV6-3,TRBJ2-7,TGTGCCAGCGGCCCTAGCGGGTTCTACGAGCAGTACTTC,CASGPSGFYEQYF
.,.,TRBV29-1,TRBJ2-1,TGCAGCGCCCGAGCAGGGAGTGACTTCTACAATGAGCAGTTCTTC,CSARAGSDFYNEQFF
.,.,TRBV19,TRBJ1-2,TGTGCCAGTAGTATAGCCCCCGGGACCGCCGATGGCTACACCTTC,CASSIAPGTADGYTF
.,.,TRBV7-3,TRBJ2-3,TGTGCCAGCAGCTTAAGTAGAGCTAGCACAGATACGCAGTATTTT,CASSLSRASTDTQYF
.,.,TRBV12-3/TRBV12-4,TRBJ1-1,TGTGCCAGCAGTTTAAGGACCTCTGAAGCTTTCTTT,CASSLRTSEAFF
.,TRBD2,TRBV12-5,TRBJ2-3,TGTGCTAGTGGTTTTGGGACTAGCGGGTTCCTCGATACGCAGTATTTT,CASGFGTSGFLDTQYF
.,.,TRBV9,TRBJ1-1,TGTGCCAGCAGCGTCGGACAGAGTTACACTGAAGCTTTCTTT,CASSVGQSYTEAFF
.,.,TRBV5-1,TRBJ2-3,TGCGCCAGCAGCTTTATAGCGGCGGATACGCAGTATTTT,CASSFIAADTQYF
.,.,TRBV5-1,TRBJ2-7,TGCGCCAGCAGCTCCCCTGGGGGATACGAGCAGTACTTC,CASSSPGGYEQYF
.,.,TRBV27,TRBJ2-7,TGTGCCAGCAGTCCTACAGGGTCTAACTACGAGCAGTACTTC,CASSPTGSNYEQYF
.,.,TRBV7-2,TRBJ2-1,TGTGCCAGCAGCTTAGGGTCGAGTGTGAGGGGGAATGAGCAGTTCTTC,CASSLGSSVRGNEQFF
.,TRBD2,TRBV7-2,TRBJ2-3,TGTGCCAGCAGCTTACGGCTAGCGGTCAGCACAGATACGCAGTATTTT,CASSLRLAVSTDTQYF
.,TRBD1,TRBV7-8,TRBJ2-7,TGTGCCAGCAGCCGGGACAGCTCGAGGGGGATCTTC,CASSRDSSRGIF
.,.,TRBV27,TRBJ2-2,TGTGCCAGCAGTTTATGGGATAACACCGGGGAGCTGTTTTTT,CASSLWDNTGELFF
.,.,TRBV7-2,TRBJ1-3,TGTGCCAGCAGCTCCGCTCAGGGCGGCAACACCATATATTTT,CASSSAQGGNTIYF
once,.,TRBV15,TRBJ2-1,TGTGCCACCAGCAGAGAGGGGACGTTCGGGAGCAATGAGCAGTTCTTC,CATSREGTFGSNEQFF
.,.,TRBV27,TRBJ1-1,TGTGCCAGCAGTTTATCTAGGGGTGCCGATGAAGCTTTCTTT,CASSLSRGADEAFF
.,TRBD1,TRBV19,TRBJ2-7,TGTGCCAGTAGTATGGTCAGGACAGGAGGCGAGCAGTACTTC,CASSMVRTGGEQYF
.,TRBD2,TRBV4-1,TRBJ2-3,TGCGCCAGCAGTTATACCGGGACTAGCGGCACAGATACGCAGTATTTT,CASSYTGTSGTDTQYF
.,TRBD1,TRBV6-5,TRBJ2-7,TGTGCCAGCAGAACAGACAGGGCCAGCTCCTACGAGCAGTACTTC,CASRTDRASSYEQYF
.,TRBD1,TRBV7-2,TRBJ2-7,TGTGCCAGCAGCTTACTCGGGACAGGGTTCGGCGAGCAGTACTTC,CASSLLGTGFGEQYF
few,.,TRBV28,TRBJ2-3,TGTGCCAGCAGTTCCTATGTGTTCAGCACAGATACGCAGTATTTT,CASSSYVFSTDTQYF
.,.,TRBV5-1,TRBJ2-5,TGCGCCAGCAGCAGGGACCTACAAGAGACCCAGTACTTC,CASSRDLQETQYF
.,TRBD2,TRBV3-1/TRBV3-2,TRBJ2-7,TGTGCCAGCAGCCAAGGGACTAGCGGGGGTTACGAGCAGTACTTC,CASSQGTSGGYEQYF
.,.,TRBV7-6,TRBJ2-7,TGTGCCAGCAGCTCCAACCCGGGACGTTACTACGAGCAGTACTTC,CASSSNPGRYYEQYF
.,.,TRBV5-1,TRBJ2-1,TGCGCCAGCAGCATTAGCGGAGGAGAGCAGTTCTTC,CASSISGGEQFF
.,.,TRBV9,TRBJ2-3,TGTGCCAGCAGCGTAGCCATCCTACAAACTAGCACAGATACGCAGTATTTT,CASSVAILQTSTDTQYF
.,.,TRBV2,TRBJ1-4,TGTGCCAGCACACCCTTGACGGCGAAGGGGGAAAAACTGTTTTTT,CASTPLTAKGEKLFF
.,.,TRBV21-1,TRBJ1-2,TGTGCCAGCAGCAAGTGGGGGGGAGACTATGGCTACACCTTC,CASSKWGGDYGYTF
once,.,TRBV11-1,TRBJ1-1,TGTGCCAGCGGGAAAGAAGGGGGCACTGAAGCTTTCTTT,CASGKEGGTEAFF
.,TRBD2,TRBV5-1,TRBJ2-7,TGCGCCAGCAGCTCAAATCTAGCGGGAGGTTCCTACGAGCAGTACTTC,CASSSNLAGGSYEQYF